This T cell receptor (beta chain) was identified in a study of blood T cell repertoires in COVID-19. Method: immunoSEQ multiplex PCR; TCRdb's copy keeps in-frame clones and lacks some. The table includes hundreds of thousands of clones, 89% detected once. This CDR3 has 13 amino acids. The V gene lost 2 bases and the J gene lost 1 base, with 6 bases spanning the gap. Germline V gives CDR1 SGHKS, CDR2 YYEKEE (reference sequence). The sequence came from a woman in her 30s with COVID-19, enrolled during active disease. The specimen sequenced was peripheral blood. The chain combines TRBV5-5 with TRBJ2-5; D is unclear. The CDR3 loop reads CASSFPGQETQYF. CDR3 nucleotides: TGTGCCAGCAGCTTCCCGGGCCAAGAGACCCAGTACTTC.